Below, 22 T cell receptor beta chains from the same sample are listed, as sequenced in a study of shared clonotypes between healthy human individuals. This table comes from immunoSEQ multiplex PCR, and its TCRdb copy is limited to in-frame clones, with some not included. The sample contains about 2,500,000 clones, around nine tenths of which appear only once. The source material was naive CD4+ T cells sorted from blood. Subset meaning: CD45RA+ positively selected. These receptor sequences come from a man between 18 and 35 years old in good health.

The rearrangement links TRBV4-3 to TRBJ2-1; no definite D call. Per germline, CDR1 LGHNA and CDR2 YSLEER. Trimming left V 1 base short and J 8 bases short, with 18 bases between. This CDR3 comprises 16 residues. The CDR3 loop reads CASSQAGGSPSDEQFF. In DNA form, the CDR3 reads TGCGCCAGCAGCCAAGCAGGCGGAAGTCCAAGCGATGAGCAGTTCTTC.

The chain links TRBV10-3 to TRBJ2-5, with TRBD2 matching over 14 bases. Germline loops: CDR1 ENHRY, CDR2 SYGVKD. The CDR3 consists of 15 residues. V lost 5 bases and J lost 5; bases outside the gene matches: 4. The CDR3 DNA reads TGTGCCATCAGTCCGGGACTAGCGGGAGAGGAGACCCAGTACTTC. It codes for CAISPGLAGEETQYF.

This chain links TRBV28 with TRBJ1-2; D unresolved. V gave up 10 bases and J gave up 6 bases, with 18 bases separating them. The germline gives CDR1 MDHEN, CDR2 SYDVKM. The CDR3 loop spans 13 amino acids. DNA of the CDR3: TGTGCCACTTATCCGGATTGGAGAGATGGCTACACCTTC. As protein: CATYPDWRDGYTF.

V gene TRBV9 combines with J gene TRBJ2-3, with TRBD2 identical over 7 bases. Germline V CDR1 and CDR2: SGDLS, YYNGEE. J lost 5 bases, V lost 3 bases, and 9 bases had no gene match. The CDR3 totals 15 residues. CDR3 coding DNA: TGTGCCAGCAGCGATGGCGGGAGAGCGGGAGATACGCAGTATTTT. It codes for CASSDGGRAGDTQYF.

The rearrangement links TRBV7-2 to TRBJ1-4, with 7 nucleotides matching TRBD1. The CDR3 has 16 amino acids. Germline CDR1 reads SGHTA; CDR2 reads FQGNSA. J lost 1 base, V lost 2 bases, and 4 bases had no gene match. As DNA, the CDR3 is TGTGCCAGCAGCTTAAGACAGGGAGAAACTAATGAAAAACTGTTTTTT. As protein: CASSLRQGETNEKLFF.

The chain is built from TRBV4-1 and TRBJ2-5, with 7 bases identical to TRBD2. CDR3 size: 16 residues. Per germline, CDR1 MGHRA and CDR2 YSYEKL. V was clipped by 2 bases and J by 1 base; unmatched bases: 7. The CDR3 reads CASSQPFRTSQETQYF. CDR3 nucleotide sequence: TGCGCCAGCAGCCAACCTTTCCGGACTAGCCAAGAGACCCAGTACTTC.

CDR3 bases: TGCGCCAGCAGCCGTGGGGGGCAGGCGAGAGGCTACACCTTC. Translation gives CASSRGGQARGYTF. V gene TRBV4-1 combines with J gene TRBJ1-2; perhaps TRBD1 as D (6 bases). The germline V gene has CDR1 MGHRA and CDR2 YSYEKL. V was clipped by 4 bases and J by 8 bases, with 17 bases between them. CDR3 size: 14 residues.

Worth noting for this clone: In the same sample, other DNA sequences code for this CDR3. This rearrangement joins TRBV5-1 to TRBJ2-5; D uncertain. V was trimmed by 0 bases and J by 5 bases, leaving 8 bases between them. The CDR3 consists of 13 residues. CDR1 is SGHRS and CDR2 is YFSETQ in the germline V gene. Here the CDR3 reads CASSLANRETQYF. The CDR3 DNA sequence: TGCGCCAGCAGCTTGGCCAATCGGGAGACCCAGTACTTC.

A few counts support this clone. The rearrangement links TRBV5-1 to TRBJ1-5, with D tentatively TRBD1 (5 bases). Germline V CDR1 and CDR2: SGHRS, YFSETQ. Deletions cut 0 bases from V and 4 bases from J, with 11 bases between. This CDR3 contains 15 residues. The CDR3 nucleotides are TGCGCCAGCAGCTTGGAGGGGAACGGGAATCAGCCCCAGCATTTT. This sequence encodes CASSLEGNGNQPQHF.

There are a few counts of this clone. The chain joins TRBV2 to TRBJ1-6, with D possibly being TRBD1 (6 bases). This CDR3 is 16 amino acids long. CDR1 SNHLY and CDR2 FYNNEI come from the germline V gene. Trimming stripped 6 bases from V and 6 bases from J, with 18 bases between. The chain's CDR3 is CASRPTGKAGNSPLHF. DNA for the CDR3: TGTGCCAGCAGGCCTACAGGGAAGGCGGGTAATTCACCCCTCCACTTT.

The chain joins TRBV15 to TRBJ1-1; 8 bases fit TRBD1. Unmatched junction bases numbered 17, after V lost 3 bases and J lost 11 bases. The V gene's germline CDR1 is LNHNV and CDR2 YYDKDF (reference sequence). The CDR3 sequence is 16 residues long. As DNA, the CDR3 is TGTGCCACCAGCAGTACTCCGGGACAGGCTATTGCGTCGGCTTTCTTT. It translates to CATSSTPGQAIASAFF.

V is TRBV6-6 and J is TRBJ2-7; the D gene is possibly TRBD2 (5 bases). The V end was cut by 6 bases, the J end by 0 bases, with 15 bases between. CDR3 length: 15 amino acids. In germline, CDR1 is MNHNY, CDR2 SVGAGI (reference sequence). CDR3 amino acids: CASRRGLESSYEQYF. CDR3 DNA: TGTGCCAGCAGACGAGGACTCGAGAGCTCCTACGAGCAGTACTTC.

V gene TRBV7-2 combines with J gene TRBJ1-2; 9 nucleotides line up with TRBD1. This CDR3 comprises 19 residues. Germline CDR1 is SGHTA and CDR2 is FQGNSA. V dropped 3 bases and J dropped 1; count of bases not matched to a gene: 15. CDR3 in amino acids: CASSFNQQGARPFNYGYTF. CDR3 coding DNA: TGTGCCAGCAGCTTCAATCAACAGGGGGCTCGACCTTTTAACTATGGCTACACCTTC. The complete variable domain, with remaining parts taken from reference TRBV7-2 and TRBJ1-2, reads GAGVSQSPSNKVTEKGKDVELRCDPISGHTALYWYRQSLGQGLEFLIYFQGNSAPDKSGLPSDRFSAERTGGSVSTLTIQRTQQEDSAVYLCASSFNQQGARPFNYGYTFGSGTRLTVV.

This clone was recorded only once. The chain recombines TRBV21-1 with TRBJ1-5; the listed D gene, TRBD1, was not tested against the DNA. TRBV21-1 is recorded as a pseudogene. The CDR3 is 15 amino acids. CDR3: CASSKDHSSNQPQHF. The CDR3 DNA sequence: TGTGCCAGCAGCAAAGATCACAGTAGCAATCAGCCCCAGCATTTT.

V and J are TRBV30 and TRBJ2-1; 7 nucleotides line up with TRBD2. Looked up from germline, CDR1 is GTSNPN and CDR2 is SVGIG (reference sequence). This CDR3 region has 15 residues. Losses at the gene ends were 3 bases for V and 4 bases for J; bases not matched to a gene: 9. CDR3 DNA sequence: TGTGCCTGGAGCGAGCGGGAATTAGCTTACAATGAGCAGTTCTTC. Protein product: CAWSERELAYNEQFF.

This clone was seen only once. Additional DNA sequences in this sample encode the identical CDR3. CDR3 region: CAWSPGNTGELFF. As DNA, the CDR3 is TGTGCCTGGAGCCCCGGGAACACCGGGGAGCTGTTTTTT. The chain uses TRBV30 and TRBJ2-2; no clear D. The CDR3 sequence is 13 residues long. Trimming removed 3 bases at V and 1 base at J, with 6 bases between. Germline-derived CDR1 and CDR2 are GTSNPN and SVGIG (reference sequence).

The genes are TRBV5-4 and TRBJ2-1; a possible D gene is TRBD2 (6 bases). With 10 bases removed from V and 1 base from J, the gap between germline ends came to 27 bases. CDR1 is SGHNT, CDR2 YYREEE, per germline (reference sequence). This CDR3 comprises 18 residues. CDR3 region: CACSPGITGVTSYNEQFF. The CDR3, as DNA: TGTGCCTGCTCCCCGGGTATCACGGGAGTAACATCCTACAATGAGCAGTTCTTC.

The chain recombines TRBV7-9 with TRBJ1-4, with D hard to call. The CDR3 loop spans 14 amino acids. Germline CDR1 SEHNR, CDR2 FQNEAQ (reference sequence). Trimming removed 5 bases at V and 2 bases at J, with 9 bases between. The CDR3 nucleotides read TGTGCCAGCAGCCAAAGGGATACTAATGAAAAACTGTTTTTT. It yields the protein CASSQRDTNEKLFF.

This clone was detected only once. The CDR3 DNA is TGTGCCAGCAGCGTTGGTAACCTACGCACAGATACGCAGTATTTT. Amino acids: CASSVGNLRTDTQYF. The rearrangement uses TRBV9 and TRBJ2-3; D gene unclear. Deletions cut 2 bases from V and 1 base from J, with 11 bases between. The V gene's germline CDR1 is SGDLS and CDR2 YYNGEE. The CDR3 covers 15 residues. The entire variable domain, with the rest obtained from reference TRBV9 and TRBJ2-3, is as follows: DSGVTQTPKHLITATGQRVTLRCSPRSGDLSVYWYQQSLDQGLQFLIQYYNGEERAKGNILERFSAQQFPDLHSELNLSSLELGDSALYFCASSVGNLRTDTQYFGPGTRLTVL.

V and J are TRBV6-6 and TRBJ1-1; the D is unclear. The CDR3 sequence is 12 residues long. V was trimmed by 2 bases and J by 8 bases, leaving 9 bases between them. Germline V gene sequence: CDR1 MNHNY, CDR2 SVGAGI (reference sequence). CDR3 sequence (DNA): TGTGCCAGCAGTTACCTCGGACCGGAAGCTTTCTTT. Amino acid sequence: CASSYLGPEAFF.

This rearrangement joins TRBV5-1 to TRBJ1-2, with TRBD1 matching 9 bases. Germline V gene sequence: CDR1 SGHRS, CDR2 YFSETQ. Trimming took 1 base from V and 8 from J; bases not matched to a gene: 6. The CDR3 consists of 14 residues. CDR3 nucleotide sequence: TGCGCCAGCAGCTTGTCGACAGGGGGAAACGGCTACACCTTC. This encodes CASSLSTGGNGYTF.

The chain couples TRBV10-3 to TRBJ2-5; no clear D. This CDR3 region has 12 residues. Germline CDR1 reads ENHRY; CDR2 reads SYGVKD. V lost 3 bases to trimming and J lost 11 bases, with 13 bases between them. CDR3 residues: CAISDDPLEQYF. DNA of the CDR3: TGTGCCATCAGTGACGATCCCCTAGAGCAGTACTTC.